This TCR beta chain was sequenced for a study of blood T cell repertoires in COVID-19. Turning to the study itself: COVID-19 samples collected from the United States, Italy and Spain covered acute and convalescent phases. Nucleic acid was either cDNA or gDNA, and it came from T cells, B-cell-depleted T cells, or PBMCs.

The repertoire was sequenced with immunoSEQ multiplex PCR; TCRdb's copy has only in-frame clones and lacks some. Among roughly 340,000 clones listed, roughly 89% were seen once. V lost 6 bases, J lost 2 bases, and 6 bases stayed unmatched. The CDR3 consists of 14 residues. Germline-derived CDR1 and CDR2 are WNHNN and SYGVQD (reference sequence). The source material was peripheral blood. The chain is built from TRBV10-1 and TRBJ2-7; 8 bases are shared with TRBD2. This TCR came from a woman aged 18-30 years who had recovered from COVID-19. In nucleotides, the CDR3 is TGCGCCAGCAGCCCGGGCGGGGGGACCTACGAGCAGTACGTC. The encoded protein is CASSPGGGTYEQYV.